This T cell receptor (beta chain) was recovered during a study of monozygotic twins with inflammatory bowel disease (dated by TCRdb to between 2018 and 2020). Study-level background: The full study comprised around 28 monozygotic twin pairs: nine German pairs (four IBD-concordant, five IBD-discordant) and 19 IBD-discordant Danish pairs. The search for disease-associated traits relied mainly on comparing, within discordant pairs, IBD patients with their genetically identical healthy co-twins. Each individual had, on average, about 151 000 unique TCRalpha sequences and 181 000 unique TCRbeta sequences available for analysis.

The method behind the library was 5' RACE. Preparation of each TCR library used around 3.5 ug of total RNA. For each sample, cDNA synthesis was carried out in eight separate reactions using SMARTScribe reverse transcriptase. During cDNA synthesis, template switching was used to introduce unique molecular identifiers that contained a 6-nucleotide sample barcode. TCRalpha and TCRbeta cDNA was amplified by two nested PCRs of around 16 and 10 cycles, with bead purification after each PCR. Before amplification, the cDNA was treated with uracil DNA-glycosylase and purified using the QIAquick PCR purification kit. The second PCR added Illumina TruSeq-compatible adapters along with sample-specific barcodes. TapeStation and Qubit were used to check library quality and concentration, and around 4.7 ng of each library was pooled. Sequencing of pooled libraries was carried out on an Illumina HiSeq2500 single-index Rapid Run using 2 x 100 bp reads and custom sequencing primers. As for the original processing: MiGEC version 1.2.6 was used for UMI-based consensus assembly, which corrected PCR and sequencing errors. MiXCR version 2.1.1 was used to carry out V(D)J alignment, clonotype assembly and CDR3 extraction. Gene usage, clonotype sharing and MAIT/NKT TCR abundance were normalised by analysing the top 1000, 10 000 and 20 000 clonotypes per sample. Diversity was computed as the inverse Simpson index with the vegan R package after downsampling to 27 000 UMIs. Paired Mann-Whitney U tests were applied to discordant twin pairs, with Benjamini-Hochberg correction for multiple testing. The reads underwent TCRdb reprocessing, giving one record for each CDR3 protein sequence and no DNA. The V and J calls here are based on TCRdb, not the publication. This sample's clone table shows about 300,000 distinct CDR3 sequences. The top ten constitute 5.6% of the sample.

Turning to this clonotype: Its cognate antigen has yet to be identified.

Here is what the overall study found, with its caveats: No single strong signal or clonotype linked to IBD turned up in the results, so the idea that one exists was not supported. TCRbeta repertoire diversity, by inverse Simpson index, was decreased in IBD patients compared with their healthy co-twins. The analysis was unable to tell different T cell subtypes apart. Differing immunosuppressive treatments among patients may have added background noise and inter-individual variability to the repertoires. Repertoire similarity did not differ between concordant and discordant twins, which could be due to limited statistical power. Compared with healthy twins, IBD patients shared fewer clonotypes with other individuals, and the difference was most pronounced in patients with signs of disease activity.

From each donor, an approximately 2.6 ml peripheral blood sample was collected into PAXgene tubes and kept at -80 degrees C. Total RNA was isolated from whole blood with the PAXgene blood miRNA kit on an automated QIAcube, without T cell sorting. Peripheral blood from monozygotic twin pairs concordant or discordant for inflammatory bowel disease was subjected to deep TCRalpha and TCRbeta repertoire profiling with unique molecular barcoding. Smoking habits were recorded for all twin pairs, and each individual was classified as a current, former or never smoker. The CDR3 runs 15 amino acids, cysteine and phenylalanine included. No DNA sequence is on record. CDR1 and CDR2 are read off the germline V gene as MDHEN and SYDVKM.

Input material: blood. The sequence links TRBV28 to TRBJ2-1; the TCRdb call, TRBD2, lacks DNA for checking. The sequence was obtained from a human donor with ulcerative colitis or Crohn's disease, or a healthy co-twin of an affected twin (not recorded which). The CDR3 protein sequence reads: CASSLASGRANEQFF.